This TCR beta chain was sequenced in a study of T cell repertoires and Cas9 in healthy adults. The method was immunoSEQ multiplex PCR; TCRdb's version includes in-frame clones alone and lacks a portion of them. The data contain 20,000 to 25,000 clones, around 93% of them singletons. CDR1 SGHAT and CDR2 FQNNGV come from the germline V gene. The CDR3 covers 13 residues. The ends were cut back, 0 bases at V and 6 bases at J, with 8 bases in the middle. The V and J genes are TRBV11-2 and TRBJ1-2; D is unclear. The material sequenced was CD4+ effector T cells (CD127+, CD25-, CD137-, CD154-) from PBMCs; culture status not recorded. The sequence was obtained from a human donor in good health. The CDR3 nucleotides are TGTGCCAGCAGCTTAGATCTCGGGGATGGCTACACCTTC. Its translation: CASSLDLGDGYTF. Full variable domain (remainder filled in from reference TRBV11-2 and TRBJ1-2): EAGVAQSPRYKIIEKRQSVAFWCNPISGHATLYWYQQILGQGPKLLIQFQNNGVVDDSQLPKDRFSAERLKGVDSTLKIQPAKLEDSAVYLCASSLDLGDGYTFGSGTRLTVV.